The clone carrying this TCR beta chain was counted many times. The antigen remains undetermined. The CDR3 is made up of 16 amino acids. Germline CDR1 is SGHRS and CDR2 is YFSETQ. Trimming stripped 4 bases from V and 6 bases from J, with 23 bases between. The sample comes from a study of CD8 T cells in ankylosing spondylitis. 5'-RACE, quantitative and with molecular barcodes, yielded the TCR beta libraries. Via MiXCR, TCRdb re-called the 5' RACE reads, giving one row per CDR3 protein. The sample holds 250,000 to 400,000 distinct CDR3 sequences, 11% seen once. Study results and caveats: Those disease-linked clones were CD8+; they were also relatively rare in peripheral blood. Apparently characteristic of ankylosing spondylitis blood was a TCR beta motif (under ten highly homologous variants). Researchers reportedly found disease-linked clones significantly enriched in matched ankylosing spondylitis synovial fluid.

The clonotype was recovered from a female donor with ankylosing spondylitis or in good health (not recorded which). The source material was blood, either unsorted or a sorted T cell fraction (not recorded which). V gene TRBV5-1 combines with J gene TRBJ2-7; possibly TRBD1 for D (5 bases). The CDR3 loop reads CASSLGLTGLSLEQYF. The CDR3 nucleotides are TGCGCCAGCAGCCTGGGCCTCACAGGTCTATCCCTCGAGCAGTACTTC.